This TCR beta chain emerged from a study of somatic mutations in cytotoxic T cells in rheumatoid arthritis. General study results and limits: Unidentified antigens were the targets of the expanded CD8+ clones.

The V gene's germline CDR1 is SGHNT and CDR2 YYREEE (reference sequence). Trimming took 4 bases from V and 7 from J; bases not matched to a gene: 2. The CDR3 is 14 amino acids. As concerns this clone: Its antigen is as yet unknown.

Original processing methods: Patient-derived CD8+ clones with a size above 1% showed rare matches to published virus-specific TCRB sequences. Measured with immunoSEQ multiplex PCR; TCRdb has only the in-frame clones, and not every one. V, J and clone size are those of that table, while D and trimming were read from the DNA. Counted here are about 16,000 clones, 75% to 80% occurring once; the ten biggest clones make up roughly 17%. The source of this sequence is an adult with rheumatoid arthritis. This sequence joins TRBV5-4 and TRBJ1-6; 10 bases line up with TRBD1. The sample consisted of CD8+ T cells sorted from blood. The CDR3 sequence is CASSRTGGNSPLHF. The CDR3 DNA sequence: TGTGCCAGCAGCCGGACAGGGGGGAATTCACCCCTCCACTTT.